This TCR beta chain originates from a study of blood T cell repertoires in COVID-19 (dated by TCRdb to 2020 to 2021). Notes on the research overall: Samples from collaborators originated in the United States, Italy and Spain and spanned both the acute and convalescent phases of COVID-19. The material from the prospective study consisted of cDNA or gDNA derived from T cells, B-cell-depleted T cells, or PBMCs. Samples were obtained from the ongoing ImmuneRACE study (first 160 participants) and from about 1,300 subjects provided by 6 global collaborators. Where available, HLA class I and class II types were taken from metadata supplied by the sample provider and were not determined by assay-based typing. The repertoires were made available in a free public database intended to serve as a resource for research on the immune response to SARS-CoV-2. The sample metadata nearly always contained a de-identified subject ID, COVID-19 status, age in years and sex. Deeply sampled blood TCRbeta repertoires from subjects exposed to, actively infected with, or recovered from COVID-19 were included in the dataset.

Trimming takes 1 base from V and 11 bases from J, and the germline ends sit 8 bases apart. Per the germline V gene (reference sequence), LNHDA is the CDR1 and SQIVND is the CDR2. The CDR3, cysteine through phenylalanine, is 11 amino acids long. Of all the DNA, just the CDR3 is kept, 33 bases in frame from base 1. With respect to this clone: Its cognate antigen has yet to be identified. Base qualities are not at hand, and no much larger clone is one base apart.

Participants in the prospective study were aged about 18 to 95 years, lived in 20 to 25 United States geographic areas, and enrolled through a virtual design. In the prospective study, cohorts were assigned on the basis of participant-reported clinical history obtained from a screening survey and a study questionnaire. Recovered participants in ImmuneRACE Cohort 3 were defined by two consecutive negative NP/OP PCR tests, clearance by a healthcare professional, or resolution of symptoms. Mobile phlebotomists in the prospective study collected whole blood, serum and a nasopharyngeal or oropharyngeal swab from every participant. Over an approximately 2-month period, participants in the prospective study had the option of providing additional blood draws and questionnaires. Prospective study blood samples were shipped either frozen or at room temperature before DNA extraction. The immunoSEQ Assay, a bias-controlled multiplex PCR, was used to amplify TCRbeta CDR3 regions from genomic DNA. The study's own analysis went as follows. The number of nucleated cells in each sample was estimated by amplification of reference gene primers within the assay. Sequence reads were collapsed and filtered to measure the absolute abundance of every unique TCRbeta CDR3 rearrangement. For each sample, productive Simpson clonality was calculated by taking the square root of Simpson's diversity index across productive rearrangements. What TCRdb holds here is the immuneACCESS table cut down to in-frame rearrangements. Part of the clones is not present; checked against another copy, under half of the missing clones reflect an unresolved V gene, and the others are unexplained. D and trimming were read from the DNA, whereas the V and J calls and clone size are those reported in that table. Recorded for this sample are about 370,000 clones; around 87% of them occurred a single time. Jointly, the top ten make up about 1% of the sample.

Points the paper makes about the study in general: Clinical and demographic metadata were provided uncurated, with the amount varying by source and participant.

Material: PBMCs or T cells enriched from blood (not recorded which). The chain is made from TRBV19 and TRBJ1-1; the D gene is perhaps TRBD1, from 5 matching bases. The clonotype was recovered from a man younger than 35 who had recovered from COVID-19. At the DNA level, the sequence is TGTGCCAGTAGTATAGCAGGGCGGGCTTTCTTT. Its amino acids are CASSIAGRAFF.